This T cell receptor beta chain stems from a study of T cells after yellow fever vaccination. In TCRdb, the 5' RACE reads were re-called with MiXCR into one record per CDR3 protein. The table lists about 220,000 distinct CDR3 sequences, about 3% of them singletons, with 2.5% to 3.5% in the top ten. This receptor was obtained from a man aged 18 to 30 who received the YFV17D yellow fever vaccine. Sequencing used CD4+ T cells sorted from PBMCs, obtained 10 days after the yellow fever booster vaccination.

CDR3 coding DNA: TGTGCCACCTTGGAAAATAGCAATCAGCCCCAGCATTTT. Translation: CATLENSNQPQHF. The J gene is TRBJ1-5, the V gene TRBV6-2 or TRBV6-3; D is ambiguous. The CDR3 totals 13 residues. V was shortened by 10 bases and J by 0 bases, with 10 bases between the two germline ends. Germline-derived CDR1 and CDR2 are MNHEY and SVGEGT.